This T cell receptor (beta chain) was identified during a study of T cell responses to AZD1222 COVID-19 vaccine. Concerning this clone itself: The target antigen is unknown.

Data came from immunoSEQ multiplex PCR; TCRdb stores just in-frame clones and leaves some out. The sample lists 120,000 or so clones, 89% occurring once. Study-level results: Reports indicate that nearly half of spike-specific TCRs are directed at unmutated variant regions.

Between the trimmed V and J ends, which lost 3 bases and 0 bases, there was a span of 12 bases. This CDR3 contains 16 residues. Per the germline V gene, CDR1 is KGHSH and CDR2 is LQKENI. The receptor's source is an adult in good health. The chain couples TRBV18 to TRBJ1-3, with D unresolved. The source was peripheral blood, collected on day 0 of AZD1222 vaccination. The CDR3 bases are TGTGCCAGCTCACCTCCGCCGTGGCCCTCTGGAAACACCATATATTTT. Residues: CASSPPPWPSGNTIYF.